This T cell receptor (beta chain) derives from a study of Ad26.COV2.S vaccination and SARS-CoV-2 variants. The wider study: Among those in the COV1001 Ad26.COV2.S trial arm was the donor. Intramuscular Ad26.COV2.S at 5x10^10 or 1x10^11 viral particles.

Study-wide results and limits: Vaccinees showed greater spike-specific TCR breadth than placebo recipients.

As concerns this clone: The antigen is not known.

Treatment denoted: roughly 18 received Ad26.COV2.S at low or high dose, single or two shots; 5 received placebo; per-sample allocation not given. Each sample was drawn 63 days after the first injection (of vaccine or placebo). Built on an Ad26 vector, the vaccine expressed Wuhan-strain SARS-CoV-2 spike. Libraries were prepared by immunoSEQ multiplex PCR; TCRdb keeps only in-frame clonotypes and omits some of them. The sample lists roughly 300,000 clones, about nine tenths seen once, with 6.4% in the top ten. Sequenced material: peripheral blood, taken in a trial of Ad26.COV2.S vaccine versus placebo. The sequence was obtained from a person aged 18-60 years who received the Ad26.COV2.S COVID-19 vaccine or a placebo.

The chain's CDR3 is CASRPRTVPNYGYTF. CDR3 nucleotides: TGTGCCAGCAGACCTAGGACAGTCCCTAACTATGGCTACACCTTC. This rearrangement joins TRBV5-4 to TRBJ1-2, with a tentative D call TRBD1 (6 bases). In germline, CDR1 is SGHNT, CDR2 YYREEE (reference sequence). This CDR3 contains 15 residues. The V end was cut by 5 bases, the J end by 0 bases, with 14 bases between.